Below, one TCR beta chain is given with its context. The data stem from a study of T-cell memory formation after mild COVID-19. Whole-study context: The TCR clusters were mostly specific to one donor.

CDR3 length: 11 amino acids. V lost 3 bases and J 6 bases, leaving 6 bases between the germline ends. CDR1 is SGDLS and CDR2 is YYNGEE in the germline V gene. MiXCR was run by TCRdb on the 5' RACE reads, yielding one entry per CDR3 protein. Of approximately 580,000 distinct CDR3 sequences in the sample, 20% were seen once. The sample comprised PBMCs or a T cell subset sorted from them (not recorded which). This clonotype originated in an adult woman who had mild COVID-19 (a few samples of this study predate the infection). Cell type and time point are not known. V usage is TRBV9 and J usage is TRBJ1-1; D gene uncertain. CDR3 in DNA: TGTGCCAGCAGCGCTCACTCTGAAGCTTTCTTT. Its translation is CASSAHSEAFF.